This TCR beta chain is from a study of identical twins. General study points: High-abundance cord blood beta clonotypes had fewer insertions; memory repertoires showed none.

Turning to this clonotype: Its antigen is still unknown.

In germline, CDR1 is MNHEY, CDR2 SMNVEV (reference sequence). V dropped 5 bases and J dropped 2; count of bases not matched to a gene: 10. The CDR3 spans 16 residues. MiXCR was run by TCRdb on the 5' RACE reads, yielding one entry per CDR3 protein. The table lists 1.5 million to 2 million distinct CDR3 sequences, under 35% of them singletons. The chain uses TRBV27 and TRBJ2-5; 8 bases map to TRBD2. Sequencing input: cord blood. This receptor was obtained from a newborn girl in good health. The CDR3 spells CASSSILRGAQETQYF. CDR3 DNA sequence: TGTGCCAGCAGTAGTATCCTGCGGGGGGCGCAAGAGACCCAGTACTTC.